Only a few counts were recorded for the clone carrying this TCR beta chain. What it binds is unknown. CDR1 is SGHRS and CDR2 is YFSETQ in the germline V gene. V dropped 4 bases and J dropped 4; count of bases not matched to a gene: 6. This CDR3 comprises 16 residues. The data belong to a study of CD8 T cells in ankylosing spondylitis. Preparation of TCR beta libraries was done by quantitative 5'-RACE with molecular barcodes. Each CDR3 protein gets one entry after TCRdb re-called the 5' RACE reads with MiXCR. The repertoire holds about 800,000 distinct CDR3 sequences, 12% seen once, with roughly 0.51% in the top ten. The study, taken as a whole, reports: A TCR beta motif of several highly homologous variants appeared characteristic of ankylosing spondylitis blood. Peripheral blood held disease-linked clones only at relatively low frequency, and these were CD8+. The study looked at matched synovial fluid samples from ankylosing spondylitis patients. Disease-linked clones were reported to be significantly enriched there. Certain motif variants had earlier been reported in reactive arthritis synovial fluid and blood.

The chain has TRBV5-1 and TRBJ2-2; 11 positions agree with TRBD1. Sequencing used blood, either unsorted or a sorted T cell fraction (not recorded which). This TCR was sampled from a male donor with ankylosing spondylitis. The CDR3 spells CASSPAGTGGTGELFF. As DNA, the CDR3 is TGCGCCAGCAGCCCTGCCGGGACAGGGGGCACCGGGGAGCTGTTTTTT.